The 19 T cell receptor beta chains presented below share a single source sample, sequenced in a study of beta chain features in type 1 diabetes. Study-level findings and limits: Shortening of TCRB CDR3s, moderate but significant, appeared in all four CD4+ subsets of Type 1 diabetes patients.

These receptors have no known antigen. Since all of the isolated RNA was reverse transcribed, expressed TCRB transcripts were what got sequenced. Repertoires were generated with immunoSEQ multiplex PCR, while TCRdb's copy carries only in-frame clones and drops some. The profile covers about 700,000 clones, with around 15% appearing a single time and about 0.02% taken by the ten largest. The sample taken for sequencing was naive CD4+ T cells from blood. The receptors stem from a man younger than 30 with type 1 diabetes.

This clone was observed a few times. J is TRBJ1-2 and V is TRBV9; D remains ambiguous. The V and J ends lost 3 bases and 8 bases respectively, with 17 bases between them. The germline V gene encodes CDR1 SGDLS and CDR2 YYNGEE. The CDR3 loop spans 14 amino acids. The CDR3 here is CASSDDNLVGGYTF. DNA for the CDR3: TGTGCCAGCAGCGATGACAACCTCGTAGGGGGCTACACCTTC.

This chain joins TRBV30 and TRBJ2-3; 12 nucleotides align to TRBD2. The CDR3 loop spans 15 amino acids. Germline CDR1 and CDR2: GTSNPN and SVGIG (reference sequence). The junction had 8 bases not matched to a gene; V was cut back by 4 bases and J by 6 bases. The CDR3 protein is CAWTPSGGVWDTQYF. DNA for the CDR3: TGTGCCTGGACCCCTAGCGGGGGGGTTTGGGATACGCAGTATTTT.

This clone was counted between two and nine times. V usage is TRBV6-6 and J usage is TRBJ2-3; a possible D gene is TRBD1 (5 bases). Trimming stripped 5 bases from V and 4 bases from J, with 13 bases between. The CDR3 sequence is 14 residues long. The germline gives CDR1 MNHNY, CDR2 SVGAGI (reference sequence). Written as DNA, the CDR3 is TGTGCCAGCAGTCGGACATCCTGGGCAGATACGCAGTATTTT. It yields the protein CASSRTSWADTQYF.

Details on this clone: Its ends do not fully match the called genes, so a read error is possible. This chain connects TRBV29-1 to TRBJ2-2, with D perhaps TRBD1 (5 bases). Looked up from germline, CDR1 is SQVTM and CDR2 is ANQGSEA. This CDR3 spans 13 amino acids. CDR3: CCVEGAGDRELFF. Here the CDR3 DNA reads TGCTGCGTTGAAGGGGCTGGCGACCGGGAGCTGTTTTTT.

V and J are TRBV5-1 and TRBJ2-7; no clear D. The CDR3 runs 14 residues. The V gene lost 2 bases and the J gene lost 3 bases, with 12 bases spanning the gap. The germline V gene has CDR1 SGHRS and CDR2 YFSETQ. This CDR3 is CASSFAQESYEQYF. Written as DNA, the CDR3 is TGCGCCAGCAGCTTTGCCCAGGAGAGCTACGAGCAGTACTTC.

DNA for the CDR3: TGTGCCAGCAGCCCCCAGGGCCCATACAATGAGCAGTTCTTC. Its translation: CASSPQGPYNEQFF. The chain links TRBV14 to TRBJ2-1; possibly TRBD1 for D (5 bases). CDR1 and CDR2 (germline): SGHDN, FVKESK. CDR3 length: 14 amino acids. V lost 4 bases, J lost 4 bases, and 11 bases lay in between. Together with reference TRBV14 and TRBJ2-1, the CDR3 gives the full variable domain: EAGVTQFPSHSVIEKGQTVTLRCDPISGHDNLYWYRRVMGKEIKFLLHFVKESKQDESGMPNNRFLAERTGGTYSTLKVQPAELEDSGVYFCASSPQGPYNEQFFGPGTRLTVL.

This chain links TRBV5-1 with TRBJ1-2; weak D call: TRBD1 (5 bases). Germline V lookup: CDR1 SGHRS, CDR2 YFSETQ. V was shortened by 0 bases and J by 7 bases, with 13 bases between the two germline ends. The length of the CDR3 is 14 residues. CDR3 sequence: CASSLDRFRSGYTF. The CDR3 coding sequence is TGCGCCAGCAGCTTGGACAGGTTCAGAAGTGGCTACACCTTC. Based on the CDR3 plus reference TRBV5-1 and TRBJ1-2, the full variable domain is KAGVTQTPRYLIKTRGQQVTLSCSPISGHRSVSWYQQTPGQGLQFLFEYFSETQRNKGNFPGRFSGRQFSNSRSEMNVSTLELGDSALYLCASSLDRFRSGYTFGSGTRLTVV.

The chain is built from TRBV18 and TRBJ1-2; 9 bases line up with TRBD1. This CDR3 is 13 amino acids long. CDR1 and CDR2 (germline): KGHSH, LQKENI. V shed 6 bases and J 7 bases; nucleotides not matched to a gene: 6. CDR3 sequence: CASSSTGGSGYTF. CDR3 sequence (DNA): TGTGCCAGCTCGTCGACAGGGGGTAGTGGCTACACCTTC.

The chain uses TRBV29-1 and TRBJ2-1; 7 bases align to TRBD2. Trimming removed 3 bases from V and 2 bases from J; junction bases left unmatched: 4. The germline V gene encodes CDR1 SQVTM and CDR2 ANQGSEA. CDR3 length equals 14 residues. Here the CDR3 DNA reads TGCAGCGTTGACAGGGCGGGGGCCTACAATGAGCAGTTCTTC. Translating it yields CSVDRAGAYNEQFF.

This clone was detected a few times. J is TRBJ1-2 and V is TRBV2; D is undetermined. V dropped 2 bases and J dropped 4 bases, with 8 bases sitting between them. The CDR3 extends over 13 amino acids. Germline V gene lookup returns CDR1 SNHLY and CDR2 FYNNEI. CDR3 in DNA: TGTGCCAGCAGTGAACTTCTCAGCTATGGCTACACCTTC. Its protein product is CASSELLSYGYTF.

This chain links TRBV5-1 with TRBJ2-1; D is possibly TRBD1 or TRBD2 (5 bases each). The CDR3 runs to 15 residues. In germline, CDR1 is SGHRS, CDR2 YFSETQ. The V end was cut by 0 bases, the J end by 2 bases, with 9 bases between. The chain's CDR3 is CASSLAGPTYNEQFF. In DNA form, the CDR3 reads TGCGCCAGCAGCTTGGCGGGGCCAACCTACAATGAGCAGTTCTTC.

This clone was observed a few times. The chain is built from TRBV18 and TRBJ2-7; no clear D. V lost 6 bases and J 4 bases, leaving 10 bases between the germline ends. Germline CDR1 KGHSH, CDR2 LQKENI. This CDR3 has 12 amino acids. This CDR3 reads CASSPEVYEQYF. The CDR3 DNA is TGTGCCAGCTCCCCAGAGGTATACGAGCAGTACTTC.

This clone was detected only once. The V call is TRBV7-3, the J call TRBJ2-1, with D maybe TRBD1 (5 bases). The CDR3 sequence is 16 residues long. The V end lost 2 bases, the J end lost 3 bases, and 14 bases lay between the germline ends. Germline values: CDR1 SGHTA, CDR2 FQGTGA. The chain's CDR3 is CASSLDQGSNYNEQFF. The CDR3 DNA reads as TGTGCCAGCAGCTTAGATCAGGGATCGAACTACAATGAGCAGTTCTTC.

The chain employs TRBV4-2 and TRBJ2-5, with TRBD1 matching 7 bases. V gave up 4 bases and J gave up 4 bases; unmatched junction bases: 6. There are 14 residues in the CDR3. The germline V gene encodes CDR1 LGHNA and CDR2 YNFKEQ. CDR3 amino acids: CASSLSTGVETQYF. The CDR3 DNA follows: TGTGCCAGCAGCCTCTCCACAGGGGTAGAGACCCAGTACTTC.

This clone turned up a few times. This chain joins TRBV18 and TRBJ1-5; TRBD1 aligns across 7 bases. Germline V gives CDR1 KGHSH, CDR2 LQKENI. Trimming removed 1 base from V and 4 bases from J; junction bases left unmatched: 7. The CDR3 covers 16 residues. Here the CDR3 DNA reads TGTGCCAGCTCACCACTACCGACAGGGTATAATCAGCCCCAGCATTTT. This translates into CASSPLPTGYNQPQHF.

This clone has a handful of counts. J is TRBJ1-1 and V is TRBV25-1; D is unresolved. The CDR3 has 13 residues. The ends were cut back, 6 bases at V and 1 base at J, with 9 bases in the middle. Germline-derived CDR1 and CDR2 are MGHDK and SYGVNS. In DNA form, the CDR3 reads TGTGCCAGCAGGGATAGGGCGAACACTGAAGCTTTCTTT. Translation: CASRDRANTEAFF.

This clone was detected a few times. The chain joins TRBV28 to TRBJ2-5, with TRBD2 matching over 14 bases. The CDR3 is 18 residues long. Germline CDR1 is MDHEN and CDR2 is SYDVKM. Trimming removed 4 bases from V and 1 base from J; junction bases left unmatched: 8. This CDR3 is CASSSTGLAGDIQETQYF. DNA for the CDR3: TGTGCCAGCAGTTCTACGGGACTAGCGGGGGATATCCAAGAGACCCAGTACTTC.

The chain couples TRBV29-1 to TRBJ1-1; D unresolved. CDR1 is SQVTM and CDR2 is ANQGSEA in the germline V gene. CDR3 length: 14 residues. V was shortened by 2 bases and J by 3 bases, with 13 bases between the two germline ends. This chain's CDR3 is CSVETRGNYTEAFF. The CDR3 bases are TGCAGCGTTGAAACTCGGGGAAATTACACTGAAGCTTTCTTT.

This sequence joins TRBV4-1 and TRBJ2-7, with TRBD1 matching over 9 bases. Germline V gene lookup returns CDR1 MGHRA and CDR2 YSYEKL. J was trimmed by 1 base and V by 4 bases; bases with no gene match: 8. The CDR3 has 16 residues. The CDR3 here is CASSREGQGLSYEQYF. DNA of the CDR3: TGCGCCAGCAGCCGAGAGGGACAGGGACTTTCCTACGAGCAGTACTTC.